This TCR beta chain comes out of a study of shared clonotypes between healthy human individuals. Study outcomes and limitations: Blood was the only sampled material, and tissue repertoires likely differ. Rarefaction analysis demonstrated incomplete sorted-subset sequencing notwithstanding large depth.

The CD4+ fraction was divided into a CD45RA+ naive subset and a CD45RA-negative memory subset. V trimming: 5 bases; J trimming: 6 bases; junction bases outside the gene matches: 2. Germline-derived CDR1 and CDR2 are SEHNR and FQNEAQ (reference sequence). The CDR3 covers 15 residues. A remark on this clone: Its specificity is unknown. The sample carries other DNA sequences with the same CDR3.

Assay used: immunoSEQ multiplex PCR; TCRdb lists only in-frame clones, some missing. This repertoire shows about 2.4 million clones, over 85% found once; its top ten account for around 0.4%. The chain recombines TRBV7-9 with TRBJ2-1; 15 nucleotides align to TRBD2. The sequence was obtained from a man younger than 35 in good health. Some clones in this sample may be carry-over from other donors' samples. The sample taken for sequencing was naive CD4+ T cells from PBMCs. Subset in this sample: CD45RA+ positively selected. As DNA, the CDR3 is TGTGCCAGCAGCCCGGGACTAGCGGGGGGCAATGAGCAGTTCTTC. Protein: CASSPGLAGGNEQFF.